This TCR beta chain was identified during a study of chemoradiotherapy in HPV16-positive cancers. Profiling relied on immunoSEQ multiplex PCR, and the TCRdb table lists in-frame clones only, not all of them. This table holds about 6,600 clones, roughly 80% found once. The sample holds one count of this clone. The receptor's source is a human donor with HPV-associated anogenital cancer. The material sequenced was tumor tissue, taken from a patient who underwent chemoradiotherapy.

The CDR3 here is CASSYSHSYEQYF. The CDR3 DNA is TGTGCCAGCAGTTACTCTCATTCCTACGAGCAGTACTTC. The V and J genes are TRBV6-5 and TRBJ2-7; D is ambiguous. CDR1 MNHEY and CDR2 SVGAGI come from the germline V gene. The CDR3 consists of 13 residues. Trimming took off 0 bases at V and 1 base at J, with 4 bases between the two ends.